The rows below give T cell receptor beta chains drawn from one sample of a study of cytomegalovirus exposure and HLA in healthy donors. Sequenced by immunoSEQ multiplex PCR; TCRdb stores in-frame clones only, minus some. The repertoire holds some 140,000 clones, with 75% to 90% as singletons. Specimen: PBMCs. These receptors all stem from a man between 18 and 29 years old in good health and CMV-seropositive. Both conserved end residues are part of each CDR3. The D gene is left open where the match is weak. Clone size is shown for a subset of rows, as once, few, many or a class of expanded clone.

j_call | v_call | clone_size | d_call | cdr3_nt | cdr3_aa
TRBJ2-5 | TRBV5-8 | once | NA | TGTGCCAGCAGCTTGGCCCGACTAAGCGTCCCCGGGGAAGAGACCCAGTACTTC | CASSLARLSVPGEETQYF
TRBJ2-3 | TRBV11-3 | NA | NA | TGTGCCAGCAGCTTAGGTGGGGCGCCCACAGATACGCAGTATTTT | CASSLGGAPTDTQYF
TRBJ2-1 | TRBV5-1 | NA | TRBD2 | TGCGCCAGCAGCCCGGGGGGGGCGATACGCTCCTACAATGAGCAGTTCTTC | CASSPGGAIRSYNEQFF
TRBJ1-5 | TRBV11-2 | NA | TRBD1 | TGTGCCAGCAGCTTAGGCGGGACAGGAGCAAGCAATCAGCCCCAGCATTTT | CASSLGGTGASNQPQHF
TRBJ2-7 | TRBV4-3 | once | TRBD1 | TGCGCCAGCAGCCAAGACCGGACAGGGTCCTACGAGCAGTACTTC | CASSQDRTGSYEQYF
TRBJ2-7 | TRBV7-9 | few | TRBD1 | TGTGCCAGCAGCCGGACAGGCGACTCCTACGAGCAGTACTTC | CASSRTGDSYEQYF
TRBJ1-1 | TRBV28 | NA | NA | TGTGCCAGCAGTACCACGAGCTCAGGGTCCACTGAAGCTTTCTTT | CASSTTSSGSTEAFF
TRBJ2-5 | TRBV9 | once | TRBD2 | TGTGCCAGCAGCATGGGACTAGCGGGGGCCGGGCAAGAGACCCAGTACTTC | CASSMGLAGAGQETQYF
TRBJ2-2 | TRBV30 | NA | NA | TGTGCCTGGACAAGACCCGTGAGATCGGGCACCGGGGAGCTGTTTTTT | CAWTRPVRSGTGELFF
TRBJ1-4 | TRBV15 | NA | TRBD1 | TGTGCCACCAGCCCAACCCGGGACAGCACCAATGAAAAACTGTTTTTT | CATSPTRDSTNEKLFF
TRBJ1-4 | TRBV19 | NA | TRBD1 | TGTGCCAGTAGTATCGGGGACAGGGACCGTGAAAAACTGTTTTTT | CASSIGDRDREKLFF
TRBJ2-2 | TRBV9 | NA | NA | TGTGCCAGCAGCGTAGATGAGGATACCGGGGAGCTGTTTTTT | CASSVDEDTGELFF
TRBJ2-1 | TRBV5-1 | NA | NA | TGCGCCAGCAGCTTGGACAGGGCCTCCTACAATGAGCAGTTCTTC | CASSLDRASYNEQFF
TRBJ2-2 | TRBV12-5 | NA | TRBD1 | TGTGCTAGTGGTTCCCAGGGGGTTACCGGGGAGCTGTTTTTT | CASGSQGVTGELFF
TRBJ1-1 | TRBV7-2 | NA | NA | TGTGCCAGCAGCCCTTACCGACAGGCCCAAGCTTTCTTT | CASSPYRQAQAFF
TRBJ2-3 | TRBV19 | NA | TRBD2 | TGTGCCAGTAGCCTCAGCGGGGGCTTAGATACGCAGTATTTT | CASSLSGGLDTQYF
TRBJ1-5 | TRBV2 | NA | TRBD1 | TGTGCCAGCAGAATGACCGGGACAGGAAAAAATCAGCCCCAGCATTTT | CASRMTGTGKNQPQHF
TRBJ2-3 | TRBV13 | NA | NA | TGTGCCAGCAGACAAGGCCCCAGGACAGTCTACACAGATACGCAGTATTTT | CASRQGPRTVYTDTQYF
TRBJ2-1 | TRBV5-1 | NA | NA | TGCGCCAGCAGCTTGGCTGAACAGGCCCTCAATGAGCAGTTCTTC | CASSLAEQALNEQFF
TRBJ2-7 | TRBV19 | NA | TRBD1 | TGTGCCAGTAGTATATCCCAACAGGGGGCCTACGAGCAGTACTTC | CASSISQQGAYEQYF
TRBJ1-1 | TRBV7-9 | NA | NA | TGTGCCAGCAGCTTAGGTTATGAAGCTTTCTTT | CASSLGYEAFF
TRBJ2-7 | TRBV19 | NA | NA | TGTGCCAGTAGTCCCCGACAGTCCTACGAGCAGTACTTC | CASSPRQSYEQYF
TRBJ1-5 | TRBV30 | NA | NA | TGTGCCTGGAGTGTTCAGGGTCGTCAGCCCCAGCATTTT | CAWSVQGRQPQHF
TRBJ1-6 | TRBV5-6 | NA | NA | TGTGCCAGCAGCCTCCGGGGGGCGGGTAATTCACCCCTCCACTTT | CASSLRGAGNSPLHF
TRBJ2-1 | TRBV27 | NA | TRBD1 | TGTGCCAGCAGCGAACCTACAGGGGGCGCTCCCTACAATGAGCAGTTCTTC | CASSEPTGGAPYNEQFF
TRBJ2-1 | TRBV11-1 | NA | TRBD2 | TGTGCCAGCAGCCTAGGGGCTAGCGGGAGTGTAAATGAGCAGTTCTTC | CASSLGASGSVNEQFF
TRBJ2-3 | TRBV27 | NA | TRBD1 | TGTGCCAGCAGAAGACAGGGGGCAACAGATACGCAGTATTTT | CASRRQGATDTQYF
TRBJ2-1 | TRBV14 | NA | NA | TGTGCCAGCAGCCAAGATACCAGCTACAATGAGCAGTTCTTC | CASSQDTSYNEQFF
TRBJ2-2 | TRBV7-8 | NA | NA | TGTGCCAGCAGCTTAGGACAGAACACCGGGGAGCTGTTTTTT | CASSLGQNTGELFF
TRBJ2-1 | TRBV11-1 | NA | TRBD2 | TGTGCCAGCAGCCTCGGGGTAGCCGGGGGGTACAATGAGCAGTTCTTC | CASSLGVAGGYNEQFF